This TCR beta chain emerged from a study of cytomegalovirus exposure and HLA in healthy donors. Points from the study as a whole: Because they were indistinguishable, some V segments, including TRBV6-2 and TRBV6-3, were excluded. A previous analysis found most TCR beta V segments productive roughly 90% or roughly 30% of the time.

Germline values: CDR1 LGHNA, CDR2 YSLEER. The CDR3 spans 15 residues. The V segment lost 1 base and the J segment 2 bases; nucleotides outside the gene matches: 3. On this clone itself: Its specificity is unknown.

PCR employed 60 Vbeta and 13 Jbeta primers. Profiled with immunoSEQ multiplex PCR; TCRdb holds only in-frame clones, not every one. The table includes around 130,000 clones, 75% to 85% detected once. The chain employs TRBV4-3 and TRBJ2-7, with 9 bases aligning to TRBD2. This TCR derives from a woman in her thirties or forties in good health and CMV-seropositive. Specimen: PBMCs. CDR3 region: CASSQVAGEAYEQYF. The CDR3 bases are TGCGCCAGCAGCCAAGTAGCGGGAGAGGCCTACGAGCAGTACTTC.